This TCR beta chain is from a study of response to subunit inactivated influenza vaccine. Study observations and caveats: The authors suggested that few new T cells are recruited per seasonal influenza vaccination.

As concerns this clonotype: Antigen specificity is unknown.

The ends lost 2 bases at V and 4 bases at J; junction bases unmatched: 5. Looked up from germline, CDR1 is KGHSH and CDR2 is LQKENI. The CDR3 loop spans 16 amino acids. TCRdb re-derived calls from the RT-PCR reads in MiXCR, one entry per CDR3 protein. The sample yields about 830,000 distinct CDR3 sequences, less than 20% seen once. This clonotype originated in a middle-aged man who received an inactivated influenza vaccine. This material consisted of PBMCs from blood, taken roughly 5 days after vaccination. This rearrangement joins TRBV18 to TRBJ1-1, with 12 positions matching TRBD1. DNA for the CDR3: TGTGCCAGCTCACCAGGGACAGGGGGCGTAAGCACTGAAGCTTTCTTT. Translated: CASSPGTGGVSTEAFF. Full variable domain (missing parts from reference TRBV18 and TRBJ1-1): NAGVMQNPRHLVRRRGQEARLRCSPMKGHSHVYWYRQLPEEGLKFMVYLQKENIIDESGMPKERFSAEFPKEGPSILRIQQVVRGDSAAYFCASSPGTGGVSTEAFFGQGTRLTVV.